The rows below give T cell receptor beta chains drawn from one sample of a study of T-cell memory formation after mild COVID-19. TCRdb used MiXCR to reprocess the 5' RACE reads, holding one entry per CDR3 protein. The table records fewer than 250,000 distinct CDR3 sequences, around 25% of them present only once. Source material: PBMCs or a T cell subset sorted from them (not recorded which). The receptor set was obtained from an adult woman who had mild COVID-19 (a few samples of this study predate the infection). Cell type and time point are not known. Each CDR3 is given with its conserved first and last residue. A D gene is named only where the DNA matches it firmly. Expanded clones are given a class, and other clones once, few, many or no size at all.

D: TRBD1; size: NA; V: TRBV20-1; J: TRBJ1-1; DNA: TGCAGTGCTAGGGACAGGGTTTTTTACACTGAAGCTTTCTTT; CDR3: CSARDRVFYTEAFF
D: NA; size: NA; V: TRBV7-9; J: TRBJ2-7; DNA: TGTGCCAGCGGGTCCTACGAGCAGTACTTC; CDR3: CASGSYEQYF
D: NA; size: few; V: TRBV12-3/TRBV12-4; J: TRBJ2-2; DNA: TGTGCCAGCAGTTTAATGGCTAGCAGATTCACCGGGGAGCTGTTTTTT; CDR3: CASSLMASRFTGELFF
D: NA; size: NA; V: TRBV5-1; J: TRBJ2-7; DNA: TGCGCCAGCAGCTTGATGAGCGGCGCCCTGGCCTACGAGCAGTACTTC; CDR3: CASSLMSGALAYEQYF
D: NA; size: NA; V: TRBV29-1; J: TRBJ1-1; DNA: TGCAGCGCAGTCCGGGGGACTGAAGCTTTCTTT; CDR3: CSAVRGTEAFF
D: TRBD1; size: NA; V: TRBV15; J: TRBJ2-7; DNA: TGTGCCACCAGCAGAGATGGAGTTCTTGGACAGGGAACCTACGAGCAGTACTTC; CDR3: CATSRDGVLGQGTYEQYF
D: TRBD1; size: NA; V: TRBV7-9; J: TRBJ1-2; DNA: TGTGCCAGCAGCCAGACAGGGGCCAGCTATGGCTACACCTTC; CDR3: CASSQTGASYGYTF
D: NA; size: NA; V: TRBV5-8; J: TRBJ1-2; DNA: TGTGCCAGCAGCTTGGGAGTGGGGGAGCACTATGGCTACACCTTC; CDR3: CASSLGVGEHYGYTF
D: NA; size: NA; V: TRBV6-5; J: TRBJ2-7; DNA: TGTGCCACCAGTCCGGGACTGCACTCCTACGAGCAGTACTTC; CDR3: CATSPGLHSYEQYF
D: NA; size: few; V: TRBV3-1; J: TRBJ2-7; DNA: TGTGCCAGCAGCCAAGTCAGTGGAATGTCCTACGAGCAGTACTTC; CDR3: CASSQVSGMSYEQYF
D: NA; size: NA; V: TRBV30; J: TRBJ2-3; DNA: TGTGCCTGGAGTCGACAGGACCGCACAGATACGCAGTATTTT; CDR3: CAWSRQDRTDTQYF
D: NA; size: few; V: TRBV7-4; J: TRBJ1-1; DNA: TGTGCCAGCAGCTCCTTCCACGACCTGAACACTGAAGCTTTCTTT; CDR3: CASSSFHDLNTEAFF
D: NA; size: few; V: TRBV21-1; J: TRBJ2-7; DNA: TGTGCCAGCAGCCCGGGACAGTTGAGCTCCTACGAGCAGTACTTC; CDR3: CASSPGQLSSYEQYF
D: NA; size: few; V: TRBV12-3/TRBV12-4; J: TRBJ2-5; DNA: TGTGCCAGCCGACCTTCAGACAATCGTCGAGAGACCCAGTACTTC; CDR3: CASRPSDNRRETQYF
D: TRBD1; size: NA; V: TRBV12-3/TRBV12-4; J: TRBJ1-5; DNA: TGTGCCAGCAGTCCCAGGGGGAGAAACCGGCAGCCCCAGCATTTT; CDR3: CASSPRGRNRQPQHF
D: NA; size: NA; V: TRBV20-1; J: TRBJ1-1; DNA: TGCAGTGCCGACATGAACACTGAAGCTTTCTTT; CDR3: CSADMNTEAFF
D: TRBD1; size: NA; V: TRBV7-2; J: TRBJ2-7; DNA: TGTGCCAGCAGCCAGGACAGGGCCTCCTACGAGCAGTACTTC; CDR3: CASSQDRASYEQYF
D: TRBD2; size: few; V: TRBV7-8; J: TRBJ2-3; DNA: TGTGCCAGCAGCTTAGATAGAGCGGGGGCCACAGATACGCAGTATTTT; CDR3: CASSLDRAGATDTQYF
D: TRBD2; size: NA; V: TRBV14; J: TRBJ2-4; DNA: TGTGCCAGCAGCCAGTTCAGGACTAGCGGTGGCAAAAACATTCAGTACTTC; CDR3: CASSQFRTSGGKNIQYF
D: TRBD1; size: few; V: TRBV6-5; J: TRBJ2-2; DNA: TGTGCCAGCCGGACCGACAGGGCATACACCGGGGAGCTGTTTTTT; CDR3: CASRTDRAYTGELFF
D: TRBD1; size: NA; V: TRBV20-1; J: TRBJ2-7; DNA: TGCAGTGCTAGACCTAAGGGGACAGGGGATTACGAGCAGTACTTC; CDR3: CSARPKGTGDYEQYF
D: TRBD2; size: few; V: TRBV7-9; J: TRBJ2-1; DNA: TGTGCCAGCAGCCCCCCAGCGGGAGGGCGGGCCAATGAGCAGTTCTTC; CDR3: CASSPPAGGRANEQFF
D: NA; size: NA; V: TRBV7-2; J: TRBJ1-2; DNA: TGTGCCAGCTCCTCCTACCATAGGGATGGCTACACCTTC; CDR3: CASSSYHRDGYTF